The 11 T cell receptor beta chains listed next were all sequenced from one sample in a study of Ad26.COV2.S vaccination and SARS-CoV-2 variants (dated by TCRdb to 2020 to 2023). The protocol used for the library was the immunoSEQ multiplex PCR assay. Not all clones reach the TCRdb copy of this immuneACCESS table, which keeps in-frame sequences only. Checked studies attribute under half of the gap to unresolved V genes and leave the rest unexplained. For this sample there are about 350,000 clones; about 88% appear just once. In total, the top ten clones hold roughly 3.1% of the sample. What the treatment or condition label conveys for this sample: 19 received Ad26.COV2.S at low or high dose, single or two shots; about 5 received placebo; per-sample allocation not given. Repertoires of vaccine and placebo recipients were sequenced from samples collected on day 63 after the first injection. Sequencing used peripheral blood, obtained in a trial of Ad26.COV2.S vaccine versus placebo. These receptors all stem from a person aged 18 to 59 who received the Ad26.COV2.S COVID-19 vaccine or a placebo.

V and J are TRBV6-2 or TRBV6-3 and TRBJ2-2, with D hard to call. Germline V CDR1 and CDR2: MNHEY, SVGEGT. There are 13 residues in the CDR3. V was pared by 5 bases and J by 5 bases, with 9 bases between. For the CDR3, the DNA is TGTGCCAGCAGTGCGGTATGGACCGGGGAGCTGTTTTTT. Translation gives CASSAVWTGELFF.

This chain uses TRBV5-8 with TRBJ1-2; 7 nucleotides align to TRBD1. CDR3 size: 14 residues. The V gene's germline CDR1 is SGHTS and CDR2 YDEGEE. The ends lost 0 bases at V and 6 bases at J; junction bases unmatched: 5. The CDR3 sequence is CASSLVTGLNGYTF. As DNA, the CDR3 is TGTGCCAGCAGCTTGGTGACAGGGTTGAATGGCTACACCTTC.

The chain combines TRBV30 with TRBJ2-5, with unresolved D. CDR3 length: 12 amino acids. Trimming took 3 bases from V and 1 from J, leaving 6 bases between them. Germline CDR1 reads GTSNPN; CDR2 reads SVGIG (reference sequence). CDR3 residues: CAWSQGQETQYF. The CDR3 DNA follows: TGTGCCTGGAGCCAAGGCCAAGAGACCCAGTACTTC. The variable domain in full, completed from reference TRBV30 and TRBJ2-5, reads SQTIHQWPATLVQPVGSPLSLECTVEGTSNPNLYWYRQAAGRGLQLLFYSVGIGQISSEVPQNLSASRPQDRQFILSSKKLLLSDSGFYLCAWSQGQETQYFGPGTRLLVL.

The chain has TRBV7-9 and TRBJ1-1; D possibly corresponds to TRBD1 (6 bases). CDR3 size: 15 residues. Trimming pared 1 base from V and 5 bases from J, leaving 14 bases between. Germline CDR1 is SEHNR and CDR2 is FQNEAQ (reference sequence). In DNA, the CDR3 is TGTGCCAGCAGCTTAGTGACTGGCCAGGGGACTGAAGCTTTCTTT. Residues: CASSLVTGQGTEAFF.

On this clone: Compared with germline, one end of the junction differs, possibly owing to a read error. V gene TRBV28 combines with J gene TRBJ2-7; perhaps TRBD2 as D (5 bases). The CDR3 is made up of 11 amino acids. Germline V lookup: CDR1 MDHEN, CDR2 SYDVKM. This CDR3 reads CPAGGICEQYF. In DNA, the CDR3 is TGCCCAGCTGGAGGAATCTGCGAGCAGTACTTC.

The rearrangement joins TRBV6-6 to TRBJ1-5; the D is unclear. The CDR3 is 14 amino acids. V was trimmed by 6 bases and J by 0 bases, leaving 9 bases between them. Germline-derived CDR1 and CDR2 are MNHNY and SVGAGI (reference sequence). The CDR3 spells CASSGVVSNQPQHF. In DNA form, the CDR3 reads TGTGCCAGCAGCGGGGTTGTTAGCAATCAGCCCCAGCATTTT.

The V call is TRBV4-1, the J call TRBJ2-5; possibly TRBD1 for D (6 bases). The CDR3 extends over 16 amino acids. CDR1 MGHRA and CDR2 YSYEKL come from the germline V gene. Trimming shortened V by 0 bases and J by 4 bases, and 15 bases separated the two germline ends. In DNA, the CDR3 is TGCGCCAGCAGCCAAGATAGAGGGGCCAGGGGAGAGACCCAGTACTTC. Translating it yields CASSQDRGARGETQYF.

This sequence joins TRBV6-2 or TRBV6-3 and TRBJ1-1; tentatively, D is TRBD1 (6 bases). From germline, CDR1 is MNHEY and CDR2 SVGEGT. CDR3 length equals 15 residues. The V end was cut by 3 bases, the J end by 6 bases, with 17 bases between. The CDR3 sequence is CASSYGGAGGPEAFF. The CDR3 DNA reads as TGTGCCAGCAGTTATGGGGGGGCAGGAGGGCCTGAAGCTTTCTTT.

V and J are TRBV24-1 and TRBJ1-5, with no clear D. V was trimmed by 10 bases and J by 2 bases, leaving 14 bases between them. This CDR3 region has 14 residues. Germline CDR1 KGHDR, CDR2 SFDVKD. The CDR3 DNA reads as TGTGCCACTACGGGGTCTCGTGGCAATCAGCCCCAGCATTTT. Its protein product is CATTGSRGNQPQHF.

The chain joins TRBV4-3 to TRBJ2-6, with D perhaps matching TRBD2 (5 bases). V was trimmed by 0 bases and J by 1 base, leaving 16 bases between them. Per the germline V gene, CDR1 is LGHNA and CDR2 is YSLEER. CDR3 length: 19 residues. The DNA of the CDR3 is TGCGCCAGCAGCCAAGAAGGGAGATCCGGGCCATCTGGGGCCAACGTCCTGACTTTC. Translation: CASSQEGRSGPSGANVLTF.

The CDR3 protein is CASSVGGLAEPQTNEQFF. For the CDR3, the DNA is TGTGCCAGCAGCGTAGGGGGCCTAGCGGAACCCCAGACGAATGAGCAGTTCTTC. The chain combines TRBV9 with TRBJ2-1, with TRBD2 matching over 7 bases. V dropped 0 bases and J dropped 7; count of bases not matched to a gene: 16. Germline CDR1 is SGDLS and CDR2 is YYNGEE. CDR3 length equals 18 residues.